This T cell receptor beta chain was found in a study of blood T cell repertoires in COVID-19. This clone was recorded only once. Method: immunoSEQ multiplex PCR; TCRdb's copy keeps in-frame clones and lacks some. This table has more than 100,000 clones, 87% appearing once. The material sequenced was peripheral blood. The sequence was obtained from a human donor in a cohort sampled during active COVID-19.

CDR3 residues: CASSASPSGALSYEQYF. DNA for the CDR3: TGTGCCAGCAGCGCCTCTCCCAGCGGGGCGCTCTCCTACGAGCAGTACTTC. V and J are TRBV7-2 and TRBJ2-7, with 7 bases fitting TRBD2. With V trimmed by 5 bases and J by 0 bases, 13 bases remained unmatched. The germline V gene encodes CDR1 SGHTA and CDR2 FQGNSA. This CDR3 is built from 17 residues. The entire variable domain, with the rest obtained from reference TRBV7-2 and TRBJ2-7, is as follows: GAGVSQSPSNKVTEKGKDVELRCDPISGHTALYWYRQSLGQGLEFLIYFQGNSAPDKSGLPSDRFSAERTGGSVSTLTIQRTQQEDSAVYLCASSASPSGALSYEQYFGPGTRLTVT.